The 7 T cell receptor beta chains given below trace back to one sample, sequenced in a study of CD8+CD57+ T cells in acquired aplastic anemia. Patients selected for sequencing had displayed CD8+CD57+ cell expansion by flow cytometry. The study profiled TCR beta VDJ and CDR3 using genomic DNA as template. TCRdb re-called the reads through MiXCR, storing one row per CDR3 protein. The top ten hold roughly 0.8% of the sample, which has hundreds of thousands of distinct CDR3 sequences, around a third seen once. The sample was sorted CD4+, CD8+, or CD8+CD57+ T cells (not recorded which) from PBMCs. The receptor set was obtained from a human donor with aplastic anemia.

This clonotype was seen a handful of times. The V call is TRBV5-1, the J call TRBJ1-2, with unresolved D. V was shortened by 2 bases and J by 0 bases, with 11 bases between the two germline ends. The germline V gene has CDR1 SGHRS and CDR2 YFSETQ. The CDR3 sequence is 15 residues long. This CDR3 is CASSLRASANYGYTF. CDR3 bases: TGCGCCAGCAGCTTAAGAGCCTCAGCTAACTATGGCTACACCTTC.

In its sample, this clonotype was seen a few times. The V gene is TRBV20-1, the J gene TRBJ2-3; 10 nucleotides agree with TRBD1. Germline CDR1 is DFQATT and CDR2 is SNEGSKA (reference sequence). This CDR3 contains 15 residues. V lost 6 bases and J lost 2; bases outside the gene matches: 8. This CDR3 is CSASRTGGSTDTQYF. The CDR3 DNA reads TGCAGTGCCAGCCGGACAGGGGGATCCACAGATACGCAGTATTTT.

This clonotype was seen repeatedly, ten times or more. V usage is TRBV2 and J usage is TRBJ2-5; D gene uncertain. Germline CDR1 SNHLY, CDR2 FYNNEI. The CDR3 length is 12 residues. Trimming shortened V by 4 bases and J by 5 bases, and 8 bases separated the two germline ends. The CDR3, as DNA: TGTGCCAGCAGTGCCCTCCGGGAGACCCAGTACTTC. Its protein is CASSALRETQYF.

This clonotype was recorded a few times. The rearrangement joins TRBV9 to TRBJ2-5, with a tentative D call TRBD1 (7 bases). The CDR3 sequence is 16 residues long. V was trimmed by 0 bases and J by 8 bases, leaving 20 bases between them. Germline-derived CDR1 and CDR2 are SGDLS and YYNGEE. The CDR3 reads CASSVAGGTVLETQYF. In nucleotides, the CDR3 is TGTGCCAGCAGCGTAGCAGGGGGGACGGTCTTGGAAACCCAGTACTTC.

This clonotype was counted ten times or more. The chain links TRBV7-9 to TRBJ2-3; D gene uncertain. V was trimmed by 2 bases and J by 8 bases, leaving 8 bases between them. The CDR3 is 12 residues long. The V gene's germline CDR1 is SEHNR and CDR2 FQNEAQ (reference sequence). The CDR3 loop reads CASSLRLATQYF. CDR3 sequence (DNA): TGTGCCAGCAGCTTAAGGCTGGCTACGCAGTATTTT. The full variable domain, with the rest looked up from reference TRBV7-9 and TRBJ2-3, is DTGVSQNPRHKITKRGQNVTFRCDPISEHNRLYWYRQTLGQGPEFLTYFQNEAQLEKSRLLSDRFSAERPKGSFSTLEIQRTEQGDSAMYLCASSLRLATQYFGPGTRLTVL.

The chain joins TRBV5-1 to TRBJ2-5, with D uncertain. Germline V gives CDR1 SGHRS, CDR2 YFSETQ. Trimming stripped 5 bases from V and 2 bases from J, with 10 bases between. This CDR3 spans 13 amino acids. CDR3 protein: CASSFLRQETQYF. For the CDR3, the DNA is TGCGCCAGCAGTTTTCTTCGGCAAGAGACCCAGTACTTC.

This clonotype was detected only a few times. V is TRBV11-2 and J is TRBJ2-3; 7 bases line up with TRBD1. Unmatched junction bases numbered 6, after V lost 6 bases and J lost 3 bases. CDR3 size: 14 residues. Germline CDR1 is SGHAT and CDR2 is FQNNGV. In DNA form, the CDR3 reads TGTGCCAGCAGTCCCGGGACAGCAACAGATACGCAGTATTTT. It translates to CASSPGTATDTQYF.